This T cell receptor beta chain originates from a study of T cell repertoires in cytomegalovirus infection. Study background: The public TCR beta signatures pointed to both CMV infection and matching HLA type. Findings and limits, study-wide: Pooled public TCR beta family frequency picked out CMV carriers with the relevant HLA. Within the response measured ex vivo, HLA-C-restricted CMV-specific TCR beta clonotypes were dominant.

This clonotype was seen repeatedly, ten times or more. No antigen is known for it. Unmatched junction bases numbered 10, after V lost 2 bases and J lost 5 bases. There are 17 residues in the CDR3. Germline CDR1 and CDR2: SGHTA and FQGNSA. TCRdb ran MiXCR on the reads and lists one entry per CDR3 protein. The sample shows roughly 310,000 distinct CDR3 sequences, about 17% of them seen only once. The V and J genes are TRBV7-2 and TRBJ1-1; 11 bases match TRBD1. Input material: PBMCs. The receptor was isolated from a human donor in good health (CMV status not recorded). Some clones in this sample may be carry-over from other donors' samples. CDR3 region: CASSLIGLGTGGTEAFF. In DNA form, the CDR3 reads TGTGCCAGCAGCTTAATAGGTCTGGGGACAGGGGGAACTGAAGCTTTCTTT.